These T cell receptor beta chains were read from a single sample in a study of radiation and T cells in renal cell carcinoma. Sequenced by immunoSEQ multiplex PCR; TCRdb stores in-frame clones only, minus some. The table includes around 140,000 clones, 75% to 90% detected once. This material consisted of blood, taken from a patient whose treatment included radiotherapy and nephrectomy. These receptors came from a woman aged 50 to 65 with renal cell carcinoma. CDR3s include the opening cysteine and the closing phenylalanine or tryptophan. A D gene is named only where the DNA matches it firmly. Expanded clones get a size class; other rows say once, few or many, or leave the size out.

NA	TRBV11-2	NA	TRBJ2-6	TGTGCCAGCAGCTTAGGGGGAGGGGCCAACGTCCTGACTTTC	CASSLGGGANVLTF
NA	TRBV6-1	NA	TRBJ1-4	TGTGCCAGCACCGAGGCACTTCAGGCGGGAAAACTGTTTTTT	CASTEALQAGKLFF
NA	TRBV6-1	NA	TRBJ2-7	TGTGCCAGCAGTGAAGTGGCAGGAAGCTCCTACGAGCAGTACTTC	CASSEVAGSSYEQYF
NA	TRBV18	TRBD2	TRBJ2-7	TGTGCCAGCTCACCAACTAGCGGAGGCTCCTACGAGCAGTACTTC	CASSPTSGGSYEQYF
NA	TRBV5-4	TRBD1	TRBJ1-2	TGTGCCAGCAGCGATTGGGGGGGGACAGGAGCAAACTATGGCTACACCTTC	CASSDWGGTGANYGYTF
NA	TRBV28	NA	TRBJ1-5	TGTGCCAGCAGTTACACGCCTGGGCCCCAGCATTTT	CASSYTPGPQHF
NA	TRBV5-1	TRBD2	TRBJ2-4	TGCGCCAGCAGGCTAGCGGGGGGCATGGACATTCAGTACTTC	CASRLAGGMDIQYF
few	TRBV5-6	NA	TRBJ1-3	TGTGCCAGCAGCCCGGTGGATGAGGGTAACACCATATATTTT	CASSPVDEGNTIYF
NA	TRBV4-3	TRBD1	TRBJ2-2	TGCGCCAGCAGCCAGGCTGACAGGGGGCATACCGGGGAGCTGTTTTTT	CASSQADRGHTGELFF
NA	TRBV6-5	NA	TRBJ1-2	TGTGCCAGCAGTTACAGGGGTGGTGGCTACACCTTC	CASSYRGGGYTF
once	TRBV11-2	TRBD1	TRBJ2-2	TGTGCCAGCAGCAAGGGACAGGGAAACACCGGGGAGCTGTTTTTT	CASSKGQGNTGELFF
NA	TRBV5-8	TRBD2	TRBJ2-5	TGTGCCAGCAGTAACCCGCCGCGGGCTAGCGGAAAGCAAGAGACCCAGTACTTC	CASSNPPRASGKQETQYF
NA	TRBV18	NA	TRBJ1-2	TGTGCCAGCTCACCACCTAGTAAGCAACCGAACGATGGCTACACCTTC	CASSPPSKQPNDGYTF
NA	TRBV29-1	NA	TRBJ1-1	TGCAGCGTGGGTGAGCGCGGGGGTGAAGCTTTCTTT	CSVGERGGEAFF
NA	TRBV6-1	TRBD1	TRBJ2-3	TGTGCCAGCAGTGAATTAGTTGGGACAGGGGCAGATACGCAGTATTTT	CASSELVGTGADTQYF
NA	TRBV30	NA	TRBJ1-4	TGTGCCTGGAGGGGGAGGGCGGATAATGAAAAACTGTTTTTT	CAWRGRADNEKLFF
NA	TRBV27	TRBD2	TRBJ2-1	TGTGCCAGCAGTCGATCAGCGGGAGGGCACAATGAGCAGTTCTTC	CASSRSAGGHNEQFF
NA	TRBV10-1	NA	TRBJ1-4	TGCGCCAGCAGTGAGTTCCTGAATGAAAAACTGTTTTTT	CASSEFLNEKLFF
NA	TRBV4-1	TRBD1	TRBJ1-4	TGCGCCAGCAGCCAAATAGGGACAGGGAATGAAAAACTGTTTTTT	CASSQIGTGNEKLFF
NA	TRBV11-2	NA	TRBJ2-2	TGTGCCAGCAGTAAGGAAGGCGGGACGAACACCGGGGAGCTGTTTTTT	CASSKEGGTNTGELFF
many	TRBV27	TRBD1	TRBJ2-1	TGTGCCAGCAGTGGGACAGGGGCGTATGAGCAGTTCTTC	CASSGTGAYEQFF
NA	TRBV11-2	NA	TRBJ1-5	TGTGCCAGCAGCTTAGGGGTTCGTCAGCCCCAGCATTTT	CASSLGVRQPQHF
NA	TRBV15	NA	TRBJ1-6	TGTGCCACCAGCAGAGATCTCGGGGGCCCGGTCCACTTT	CATSRDLGGPVHF
NA	TRBV4-1	TRBD1	TRBJ1-2	TGCGCCAGCAGCCAAGAAGGACAGGGGTCTGGCTACACCTTC	CASSQEGQGSGYTF
NA	TRBV9	TRBD2	TRBJ2-7	TGTGCCAGCAGCGTAGCGGGAGGTCCCTACGAGCAGTACTTC	CASSVAGGPYEQYF
once	TRBV10-2	NA	TRBJ1-1	TGCGCCAGCAGTATTCAAGGCGGGGGGAGAACTGAAGCTTTCTTT	CASSIQGGGRTEAFF
NA	TRBV30	TRBD1	TRBJ2-7	TGTGCCTGGTTACCCCCGGGACAGTTATACGAGCAGTACTTC	CAWLPPGQLYEQYF
few	TRBV20-1	NA	TRBJ1-1	TGCAGTGCTACCCAGAACACTGAAGCTTTCTTT	CSATQNTEAFF
once	TRBV7-2	TRBD2	TRBJ2-1	TGTGCCAGCAGCGCCGGGGGGGGCTCCTACAATGAGCAGTTCTTC	CASSAGGGSYNEQFF
NA	TRBV5-6	NA	TRBJ1-5	TGTGCCAGCAGCCAGGCACGCGGCAATCAGCCCCAGCATTTT	CASSQARGNQPQHF
NA	TRBV7-9	NA	TRBJ2-5	TGTGCCAGCAGCGTCCAAGAGACCCAGTACTTC	CASSVQETQYF
NA	TRBV15	TRBD1	TRBJ1-5	TGTGCCACCAGCAGCTTACAGGGGGCGCGGGGCAATCAGCCCCAGCATTTT	CATSSLQGARGNQPQHF
NA	TRBV10-3	NA	TRBJ1-5	TGTGCCATCAGTGAGTCCCATAGCAATCAGCCCCAGCATTTT	CAISESHSNQPQHF
NA	TRBV9	NA	TRBJ2-5	TGTGCCAGCAGCAGTCGAAGCCAAGAGACCCAGTACTTC	CASSSRSQETQYF
NA	TRBV7-2	NA	TRBJ2-7	TGTGCCAGCAGCTTAAGTGGGGGCGATTCCTACGAGCAGTACTTC	CASSLSGGDSYEQYF